Listed below are T cell receptor beta chains from one sample, sequenced in a study of OX40 agonist ivuxolimab in advanced cancers. Generated by immunoSEQ multiplex PCR, the TCRdb table keeps only in-frame clones and is missing some. Of approximately 74,000 clones listed, around nine tenths are singletons. The input for sequencing was CD4+ or CD8+ T cells sorted from blood, taken in a trial of the OX40 agonist ivuxolimab. These receptors all stem from an adult with an advanced solid tumor such as melanoma, head and neck, liver or kidney cancer. Each CDR3 is given with its conserved first and last residue. D genes are given only for firm matches. The size of a clone is reported for some rows only, either as once, few or many, or as a class for expanded clones.

V	size	J	D	DNA	CDR3
TRBV6-1	-	TRBJ2-3	TRBD2	TGTGCCAGCAGTGAAGCGCTAGGGACTAGCGGGGCAGATACGCAGTATTTT	CASSEALGTSGADTQYF
TRBV7-9	many	TRBJ1-1	-	TGTGCCAGCAGCTTAGAGCGGGGGTACCTTCCTGAAGCTTTCTTT	CASSLERGYLPEAFF
TRBV7-3	-	TRBJ2-1	TRBD2	TGTGCCAGCAGCCCCATTTCGGGGGGAAACTACAATGAGCAGTTCTTC	CASSPISGGNYNEQFF
TRBV27	-	TRBJ1-1	-	TGTGCCAGCAGCCCCGGACTTCTGAACACTGAAGCTTTCTTT	CASSPGLLNTEAFF
TRBV7-9	-	TRBJ1-1	TRBD1	TGTGCCAGCAGCTACCGACAGGGGCCTAGGACTGAAGCTTTCTTT	CASSYRQGPRTEAFF
TRBV4-3	-	TRBJ2-1	TRBD2	TGCGCCAGCAGCCACAACGCGGGAGTAAGGGAGCAGTTCTTC	CASSHNAGVREQFF
TRBV7-9	-	TRBJ1-3	-	TGTGCCAGCAGTCGCGGATTTGACTCTGGAAACACCATATATTTT	CASSRGFDSGNTIYF
TRBV19	once	TRBJ1-2	-	TGTGCCAGTAGTGCCAGTACCCTCTATGGCTACACCTTC	CASSASTLYGYTF
TRBV18	-	TRBJ2-1	-	TGTGCCAGCTCACCTACGCCAAGCTCCTACAATGAGCAGTTCTTC	CASSPTPSSYNEQFF
TRBV11-2	-	TRBJ2-1	TRBD2	TGTGCCTGCGAGGCGGGAGGACGTGCCTACAATGAGCAGTTCTTC	CACEAGGRAYNEQFF
TRBV4-3	-	TRBJ1-2	-	TGCGCCAGCAGCCAAGATCTCTCGTATCTTAACTATGGCTACACCTTC	CASSQDLSYLNYGYTF
TRBV7-3	-	TRBJ2-5	-	TGTGCCAGCAGCGACGGACTAATGGAGACCCAGTACTTC	CASSDGLMETQYF
TRBV11-2	-	TRBJ2-3	-	TGTGCCAGCAGCTTATCGGGATCTTTCACAGATACGCAGTATTTT	CASSLSGSFTDTQYF
TRBV27	-	TRBJ2-3	-	TGTGCCAGCAGTCTCCCGGGAGATACGCAGTATTTT	CASSLPGDTQYF
TRBV19	-	TRBJ2-7	TRBD1	TGTGCCAGTAGTTCCTGGACAGGGAGCGACGAGCAGTACTTC	CASSSWTGSDEQYF
TRBV4-2	once	TRBJ1-1	-	TGTGCCAGCAGCCAAGAATCAAGTGGGGGAAGCGCTGAAGCTTTCTTT	CASSQESSGGSAEAFF
TRBV27	-	TRBJ1-5	-	TGTGCCAGCACCTCTAAAGGACAAAACAATCAGCCCCAGCATTTT	CASTSKGQNNQPQHF
TRBV23-1	-	TRBJ2-7	TRBD1	TGCGCCAGCAGTCAATTGGGAAATTGTCTCGGGACAGGGGGCCCCTACGAGCAGTACTTC	CASSQLGNCLGTGGPYEQYF
TRBV5-6	-	TRBJ2-1	TRBD2	TGTGCCAGCAGGTCGACTAGCGGGGGGGCCTGGAATGAGCAGTTCTTC	CASRSTSGGAWNEQFF
TRBV19	-	TRBJ2-1	TRBD2	TGTGCCAGTAGTAAGGCGGGAGGGCCCTCGAATGAGCAGTTCTTC	CASSKAGGPSNEQFF
TRBV2	-	TRBJ2-1	TRBD2	TGTGCCAGCAGTGGCCCGGGACTAGCGGCTTACAATGAGCAGTTCTTC	CASSGPGLAAYNEQFF
TRBV6-1	-	TRBJ2-7	TRBD2	TGTGCCAGCAGTGAAGAGGGTAGCGGGGGCTACGAGCAGTACTTC	CASSEEGSGGYEQYF
TRBV5-1	-	TRBJ1-6	TRBD1	TGCGCCAGCAGCTTGCAAGTGGGGACAGCCGGATATTCACCCCTCCACTTT	CASSLQVGTAGYSPLHF
TRBV2	-	TRBJ1-1	-	TGTGCCACCCGACAGGCTAACACTGAAGCTTTCTTT	CATRQANTEAFF
TRBV5-4	-	TRBJ2-7	-	TGTGCCAGCAGCTTGCGCGGGGCGCACTACGAGCAGTACTTC	CASSLRGAHYEQYF
TRBV30	-	TRBJ1-1	TRBD1	TGTGCCTGGACCACCCCCCGGGGACAGGGGAACACTGAAGCTTTCTTT	CAWTTPRGQGNTEAFF
TRBV30	-	TRBJ1-2	-	TGTGCCTGTATCAGAAACCCCTATGGCTACACCTTC	CACIRNPYGYTF
TRBV13	-	TRBJ2-5	TRBD1	TGTGCCAGCAGCTCCCGGACAGGGGAAGAGACCCAGTACTTC	CASSSRTGEETQYF
TRBV25-1	once	TRBJ2-7	TRBD1	TGTGCCAGCAGTGAATACCGGGACAGATCCTACGAGCAGTACTTC	CASSEYRDRSYEQYF
TRBV4-3	-	TRBJ1-1	TRBD1	TGCGCCAGCAGCCAAGCCGGGACAGGGTTAGTTGGAACTGAAGCTTTCTTT	CASSQAGTGLVGTEAFF
TRBV4-3	-	TRBJ2-1	TRBD1	TGCGCCAGCAGCCAAGGGACCCTCGGGACAGTCTCCAATGAGCAGTTCTTC	CASSQGTLGTVSNEQFF
TRBV7-8	-	TRBJ2-7	TRBD2	TGTGCCAGCAGCTTGGGAGGTAGCGGGAGTTGGTACGAGCAGTACTTC	CASSLGGSGSWYEQYF
TRBV28	-	TRBJ1-6	TRBD1	TGTGCCAGCAGTTTCTCGACAGGGGGTGATGATTCACCCCTCCACTTT	CASSFSTGGDDSPLHF
TRBV19	-	TRBJ1-1	-	TGTGCCAGTAGCCCTTGGGCTAATTCGAACACTGAAGCTTTTTTT	CASSPWANSNTEAFF
TRBV7-3	-	TRBJ2-7	TRBD2	TGTGCCAGCAGCATACTAGCGGGGGGCTCCTACGAGCAGTACTTC	CASSILAGGSYEQYF
TRBV27	-	TRBJ1-6	-	TGTGCCAGCAGTTTCTCCCCCTACTCCTATAATTCACCCCTCCACTTT	CASSFSPYSYNSPLHF
TRBV27	-	TRBJ2-3	TRBD1	TGTGCCAGCAGTTTAGACAGGGGGCGTTACACAGATACGCAGTATTTT	CASSLDRGRYTDTQYF
TRBV7-9	-	TRBJ2-7	TRBD1	TGTGCCAGCAGAGATCAGGGGGCGGATTACGAGCAGTACTTC	CASRDQGADYEQYF
TRBV6-1	-	TRBJ2-3	-	TGTGCCAGCACCTCAGACGGCACAGATACGCAGTATTTT	CASTSDGTDTQYF
TRBV28	-	TRBJ2-3	TRBD2	TGTGCCAGCAGTGAAGCGGGAGCTGGAGATACGCAGTATTTT	CASSEAGAGDTQYF
TRBV11-2	-	TRBJ2-7	TRBD2	TGTGCCAGCAGCTTAGAAGGGCTAGCGGGGAGCTACGAGCAGTACTTC	CASSLEGLAGSYEQYF
TRBV2	-	TRBJ2-3	TRBD2	TGTGCCAGCAGGGAGGGACTAGCGGGACGCACAGATACGCAGTATTTT	CASREGLAGRTDTQYF
TRBV7-3	-	TRBJ2-5	-	TGTGCCAGCAGCCCAGGGACGGAGGGGGAGACCCAGTACTTC	CASSPGTEGETQYF
TRBV9	-	TRBJ1-2	-	TGTGCCAGCAGCGCATCAGGGCCCCTAACCCCTAACTATGGCTACACCTTC	CASSASGPLTPNYGYTF
TRBV9	once	TRBJ1-1	TRBD1	TGTGCCAGCAGCGACGACAGGGGTACTGAAGCTTTCTTT	CASSDDRGTEAFF
TRBV6-6	-	TRBJ2-7	-	TGTGCCAGCAGCCAGGGGTACGACGAGCAGTACTTC	CASSQGYDEQYF
TRBV9	-	TRBJ2-3	-	TGTGCCAGCAGCTTTGGACTGGGAGATACGCAGTATTTT	CASSFGLGDTQYF
TRBV21-1	once	TRBJ1-3	-	TGTGCCAGCAGGAGGGACAGACCCTCTGGAAACACCATATATTTT	CASRRDRPSGNTIYF
TRBV4-1	-	TRBJ1-4	TRBD1	TGCGCCAGCAGGGGCTCAGGGGGCGTGGTGGAAAAACTGTTTTTT	CASRGSGGVVEKLFF
TRBV2	-	TRBJ1-1	-	TGTGCCAGCACAGGGGAGGACACTGAAGCTTTCTTT	CASTGEDTEAFF
TRBV6-6	-	TRBJ2-7	TRBD1	TGTGCCAGCAGTCGTCGGGACAGGCCTTACGAGCAGTACTTC	CASSRRDRPYEQYF
TRBV5-4	-	TRBJ1-5	-	TGTGCCAGCAGCTTGGAAGGGAAGGGGCAGCCCCAGCATTTT	CASSLEGKGQPQHF
TRBV7-8	-	TRBJ1-1	-	TGTGCCAGCAGCCAGTGGGACGGGAACACTGAAGCTTTCTTT	CASSQWDGNTEAFF
TRBV27	-	TRBJ1-2	-	TGTGCCAGCAAACGCCTCAGACAGCTCAGCGACTATGGCTACACCTTC	CASKRLRQLSDYGYTF
TRBV13	-	TRBJ1-2	TRBD1	TGTGCCAGCAGCTTAACGCGGGGCGGGGGAGACAGGGTCTATGGCTACACCTTC	CASSLTRGGGDRVYGYTF